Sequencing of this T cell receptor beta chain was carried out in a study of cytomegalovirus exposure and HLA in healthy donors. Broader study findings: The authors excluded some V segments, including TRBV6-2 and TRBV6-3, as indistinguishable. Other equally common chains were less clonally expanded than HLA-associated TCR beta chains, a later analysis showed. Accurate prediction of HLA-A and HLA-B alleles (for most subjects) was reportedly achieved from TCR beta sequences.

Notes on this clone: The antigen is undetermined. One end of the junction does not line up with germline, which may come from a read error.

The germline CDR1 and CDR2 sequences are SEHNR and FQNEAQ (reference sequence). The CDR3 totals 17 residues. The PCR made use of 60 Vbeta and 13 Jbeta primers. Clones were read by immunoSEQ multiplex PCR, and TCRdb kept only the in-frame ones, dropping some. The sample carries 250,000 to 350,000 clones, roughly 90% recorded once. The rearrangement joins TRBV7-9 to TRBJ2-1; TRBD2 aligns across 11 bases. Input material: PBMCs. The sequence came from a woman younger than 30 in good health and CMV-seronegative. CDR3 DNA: TGTTCCAGCAGCTTCGTCCCCCTAACTAGCGGGGGCAATGAGCAGTTCTTC. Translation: CSSSFVPLTSGGNEQFF. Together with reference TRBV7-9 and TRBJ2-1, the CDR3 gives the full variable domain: DTGVSQNPRHKITKRGQNVTFRCDPISEHNRLYWYRQTLGQGPEFLTYFQNEAQLEKSRLLSDRFSAERPKGSFSTLEIQRTEQGDSAMYLCSSSFVPLTSGGNEQFFGPGTRLTVL.